These T cell receptor beta chains were read from a single sample in a study of regulatory T cells in long-lasting Graves disease. TCRdb reprocessed the multiplex PCR reads with MiXCR, giving one entry per CDR3 protein. The table records roughly 700,000 distinct CDR3 sequences, approximately 31% of them present only once. Sample: peripheral blood mononuclear cells (PBMCs), taken when the disease was refractory, from a patient treated with antithyroid drugs. These receptor sequences come from a female donor with Graves disease. CDR3s include the opening cysteine and the closing phenylalanine or tryptophan. A D gene is named only where the DNA matches it firmly. Not all rows give a size; the values are once, few, many and, for expanded clones, a class.

v_call	clone_size	d_call	j_call	cdr3_nt	cdr3_aa
TRBV7-9	.	TRBD1	TRBJ1-6	TGTGCCAGCAGCTTAGCCAGGGACAGTTCACCCCTCCACTTT	CASSLARDSSPLHF
TRBV7-9	.	TRBD1	TRBJ1-2	TGTGCCAGCACCTACTTTTCCGGGACAGTCCTCTATGGCTACACCTTC	CASTYFSGTVLYGYTF
TRBV7-9	.	TRBD1	TRBJ1-6	TGTGCCAGCAACAGGGGTTCTAGGACACCCCTCCACTTT	CASNRGSRTPLHF
TRBV2	few	.	TRBJ2-7	TGTGCCAGCAGTGAGTTCCCTGGACGAGCCTACGAGCAGTACTTC	CASSEFPGRAYEQYF
TRBV29-1	.	.	TRBJ1-1	TGCAGCGGATCCTACGGCAGCTCCATGAACACTGAAGCTTTCTTT	CSGSYGSSMNTEAFF
TRBV19	.	.	TRBJ1-5	TGTGCCAGTAGTATAAAGTCACAGGGACAGCCCCAGCATTTT	CASSIKSQGQPQHF
TRBV5-1	.	.	TRBJ2-7	TGCGCCAGCAGCGGAAAGGAGGGGTACTCCTACGAGCAGTACTTC	CASSGKEGYSYEQYF
TRBV20-1	.	.	TRBJ2-4	TGCAGTGCTAGACAACCAGGGCCGGCCAAAAACATTCAGTACTTC	CSARQPGPAKNIQYF
TRBV6-1	.	.	TRBJ1-6	TGTGCCAGCAGTCAAAAATCACCCCTCCACTTT	CASSQKSPLHF
TRBV3-1	.	.	TRBJ1-6	TGTGCCAGCAGCCAAACCCAATCAAGTTCACCCCTCCACTTT	CASSQTQSSSPLHF
TRBV12-3/TRBV12-4	once	TRBD2	TRBJ2-6	TGTGCCGGCAGTCTACTAGCGGGAGTAAGCGGTCCCAACGTCCTGACTTTC	CAGSLLAGVSGPNVLTF
TRBV6-5	.	.	TRBJ1-3	TGTGCCAGCAGTTACGACACGGGCTCTGGAAACACCATATATTTT	CASSYDTGSGNTIYF
TRBV28	many	.	TRBJ2-6	TGTGCCAGCAGTTTGGAGGGCAGCTCTGGGGCCAACGTCCTGACTTTC	CASSLEGSSGANVLTF
TRBV7-3	few	.	TRBJ1-1	TGTGCCAGCAGCTTAAGAGGATTCGGACAGCCGAACACTGAAGCTTTCTTT	CASSLRGFGQPNTEAFF
TRBV7-3	.	.	TRBJ1-6	TGTGCCAGCAGCCCGGACTCAGGGACTAATTCACCCCTCCACTTT	CASSPDSGTNSPLHF
TRBV20-1	.	TRBD1	TRBJ1-1	TGCAGTGCTAGAGATCTTACCCGCATCCAGGGGGCCGGTTTCTTT	CSARDLTRIQGAGFF
TRBV15	few	.	TRBJ1-1	TGTGCCACCAGCAGAGTGGTTAAGGGACACGGAGCTTTCTTT	CATSRVVKGHGAFF
TRBV6-1	.	TRBD1	TRBJ1-1	TGTGCCACCGGGCAGGGGGTGTGGTCAGGGAGGAACACTGAAGCTTTCTTT	CATGQGVWSGRNTEAFF
TRBV2	.	.	TRBJ2-5	TGTGCCAGCCGGGGGCAGATTGCCGAGACCCAGTACTTC	CASRGQIAETQYF
TRBV12-3/TRBV12-4	few	TRBD1	TRBJ2-7	TGTGCCAGCAGCTGGGACAGGGAGGGGCAGTACTTC	CASSWDREGQYF
TRBV30	many	TRBD1	TRBJ1-4	TGTGCCTGGAACAGGGGAGGCGAAAAACTGTTTTTT	CAWNRGGEKLFF
TRBV30	few	.	TRBJ1-1	TGTGCCTGGAGGAAAGGGTCGAACACTGAAGCTTTCTTT	CAWRKGSNTEAFF
TRBV2	.	.	TRBJ2-3	TGTGCCAGCCTCCCCTGGACCGGGAATCGCGCAGATACGCAGTATTTT	CASLPWTGNRADTQYF
TRBV11-2	.	.	TRBJ1-2	TGTGCCAGCAGCTTAGATAGAATACCACACTATGGCTACACCTTC	CASSLDRIPHYGYTF
TRBV19	.	TRBD1	TRBJ2-2	TGTGCCAGTAGACGGACAGGCAACTCAGGGGGGGAGCTGTTTTTT	CASRRTGNSGGELFF
TRBV28	.	.	TRBJ2-7	TGTGCCAGCAGTGCTGACGGGGCCGGGCAGTACTTC	CASSADGAGQYF
TRBV27	few	.	TRBJ1-3	TGTGCCAGCAGTTTAGCAACAGGGTATGGAAACACCATATATTTT	CASSLATGYGNTIYF
TRBV10-2	.	.	TRBJ1-1	TGCGCCAGCAGACCTGGACGATTGGTTGTCCCTGAAGCTTTCTTT	CASRPGRLVVPEAFF